This T cell receptor (beta chain) was captured by sequencing in a study of spatial heterogeneity in lung cancer. Time point: sample taken at primary tumor resection. The CDR3 contains 11 residues. V lost 6 bases, J lost 9 bases, and 6 bases stayed unmatched. From germline, CDR1 is DFQATT and CDR2 SNEGSKA (reference sequence). On this clonotype: The antigen is undetermined.

TCRdb analysed the 5' RACE reads with MiXCR anew, one entry per CDR3 protein. Among around 26,000 distinct CDR3 sequences, 8.8% were seen once, and the ten largest hold about 7.7%. Study results and caveats: Tumor mutation counts were tracked by expanded intratumoral alpha and beta TCR counts.

The chain joins TRBV20-1 to TRBJ2-5, with TRBD1 matching over 8 bases. The clonotype originates from a male donor with early-stage non-small cell lung cancer. This specimen consisted of lung tumor tissue, obtained at surgery. The CDR3 bases are TGCAGTGCCTACAGGGGGATGGCCCAGTACTTC. It translates to CSAYRGMAQYF.